The rows below give T cell receptor beta chains drawn from one sample of a study of cytomegalovirus exposure and HLA in healthy donors. Profiled with immunoSEQ multiplex PCR; TCRdb holds only in-frame clones, not every one. The repertoire holds 80,000 or so clones, with about 70% as singletons. The sequenced sample consisted of PBMCs. These receptors originate from a male donor in good health and CMV-seropositive. Each CDR3 is given with its conserved first and last residue.

cdr3_aa | v_call
CASSTGTSGNNEQFF | TRBV7-3
CASRLTGGAKTQYF | TRBV6-5
CSVEKGGSQYF | TRBV29-1
CASSSGQNSGNTIYF | TRBV6-5
CASSLSGTTYGYTF | TRBV5-1
CASSPVRGYEQYF | TRBV6-5
CASSVAVQGAYSDTGELFF | TRBV9
CASSLSLGLGGQDQPQHF | TRBV28
CAWKPGTSGPVTQYF | TRBV30
CASRVGGARAYEQYF | TRBV11-2
CASSLLGGSNEKLFF | TRBV5-1
CASRVQGSDEQYF | TRBV19
CATWDRGVGNTIYF | TRBV27
CASSPKGLGGNQPQHF | TRBV18
CAISGTSGSTLPSHNEQFF | TRBV10-3
CASSPSFGGGPGTQYF | TRBV7-2
CASSLVATGDYGYTF | TRBV7-9
CASSFGGGPPIEQYF | TRBV27
CAWTTAGGLAKNIQYF | TRBV30
CASSPPSSYNSPLHF | TRBV18
CASSLLRSTDTQYF | TRBV28
CASRGLNYEQYF | TRBV2
CATSSSQFGMNAFF | TRBV15
CASSQLRGQQGEQYF | TRBV4-1
CASSVTRDPETQYF | TRBV2
CASSYRTANTEAFF | TRBV6-6
CAISEAGYSYNEQFF | TRBV10-3
CASSARGRQETQYF | TRBV13
CASTQANTEAFF | TRBV19
CAWIRTGTGYGCTF | TRBV30
CASSSPASDNTQYF | TRBV7-2
CASSAGFPDTIYF | TRBV27
CASSLDYSTDTQYF | TRBV7-2
CASSLGAGLAGPDTQYF | TRBV5-1
CASSSRGRDRFSYEQYF | TRBV7-8
CASSQETGPMGTDTQYF | TRBV5-1
CASSLGSGGGRLETQYF | TRBV5-4
CASSLVSGYGNSPLHF | TRBV7-2
CASRRDFYTGELFF | TRBV6-5
CASSGEGQVPGNTIYF | TRBV2
CASSSPTSGGSGEQFF | TRBV6-5
CASSVGLAENYEQYF | TRBV9
CASSPGQNNQPQHF | TRBV5-1
CASSQGAGDQPQHF | TRBV4-3
CASSLSTGVDYNSPLHF | TRBV28
CAWSNHGTGELFF | TRBV30
CASSFLQGGQPQHF | TRBV7-2
CASRISGRAAGEQYF | TRBV5-4